This T cell receptor beta chain was recorded in a study of a mutant IDH1 vaccine in newly diagnosed glioma. In the study overall: The earlier regimen, radiotherapy, temozolomide, or both, was most often both. Study results and caveats: Vaccination induced immune responses in about 93% of patients.

Germline lookup yields CDR1 MNHEY and CDR2 SMNVEV (reference sequence). V was clipped by 4 bases and J by 4 bases; unmatched bases: 2. The CDR3 is made up of 13 amino acids. TCRdb's table, derived via immunoSEQ multiplex PCR, lists solely in-frame clones and lacks some. The data show just over 80,000 clones, with almost 85% seen just once and about 2.2% held by the top ten. Specified time point: week 23, last vaccination. Doses comprised 300 ug of mutant IDH1 20-mer peptide each, plus topical imiquimod. This clone was counted a single time. What it binds is unknown. The rearrangement links TRBV27 to TRBJ1-1, with 8 bases lining up with TRBD1. The sequences come from PBMCs, collected from a glioma patient whose treatment included an IDH1 peptide vaccine. The clonotype originates from a young man with glioma. Some clones in this sample may be carry-over from other donors' samples. The CDR3 coding sequence is TGTGCCAGCAGTTCTACAGGGGGCACTGAAGCTTTCTTT. Its protein product is CASSSTGGTEAFF.